This TCR beta chain was observed in a study of patients and donors after allogeneic stem cell transplantation. TCRdb ran MiXCR on the RT-PCR reads and lists one entry per CDR3 protein. The repertoire holds hundreds of thousands of distinct CDR3 sequences, 16% seen once, with 6.5% to 7.5% in the top ten. The V gene's germline CDR1 is KGHSY and CDR2 FQNENV. This CDR3 comprises 15 residues. V was trimmed by 4 bases and J by 3 bases, leaving 13 bases between them. The sequence derives from a human donor who was either an allogeneic HSCT recipient or a stem cell or donor lymphocyte infusion donor (not recorded which). It is not recorded whose cells these are; they may come from a transplant donor. Specimen: blood, either unsorted or a sorted T cell fraction (not recorded which). This chain joins TRBV16 and TRBJ1-5; D is ambiguous. CDR3 protein: CASSPRRALNQPQHF. In nucleotides, the CDR3 is TGTGCCAGCAGCCCCCGAAGGGCCCTCAATCAGCCCCAGCATTTT. The variable domain in full, with the rest retrieved from reference TRBV16 and TRBJ1-5, is GEEVAQTPKHLVRGEGQKAKLYCAPIKGHSYVFWYQQVLKNEFKFLISFQNENVFDETGMPKERFSAKCLPNSPCSLEIQATKLEDSAVYFCASSPRRALNQPQHFGDGTRLSIL.